This T cell receptor (beta chain) comes out of a study of blood T cell repertoires in COVID-19. Study as a whole: COVID-19 samples collected from the United States, Italy and Spain covered acute and convalescent phases. In each case, the material was cDNA or gDNA derived from T cells, B-cell-depleted T cells, or PBMCs.

In the authors' methods: Amplified reference gene primers provided the basis for estimating nucleated cell counts. The table came from immunoSEQ multiplex PCR; TCRdb's copy has only in-frame clones and leaves some out. That table is the source of V, J and clone size, and D and trimming were worked out from the DNA. The repertoire consists of around 250,000 clones, with roughly 85% occurring once and the leading ten covering about 3.2%. Germline lookup yields CDR1 LNHDA and CDR2 SQIVND (reference sequence). The CDR3 loop spans 15 amino acids. The V and J ends lost 3 bases and 0 bases respectively, with 12 bases between them.

This chain joins TRBV19 and TRBJ2-7; perhaps TRBD2 as D (6 bases). The sequencing sample was made of peripheral blood. The receptor comes from a woman between 18 and 30 years old with acute or convalescent COVID-19. As DNA, the CDR3 is TGTGCCAGTAGTATCCCGGCGGGAAGCTCCTACGAGCAGTACTTC. This encodes CASSIPAGSSYEQYF.